Listed below are T cell receptor beta chains from one sample, sequenced in a study of beta chain features in type 1 diabetes. The protocol was immunoSEQ multiplex PCR, while the TCRdb copy is restricted to in-frame clones and leaves out a portion. The table includes some 44,000 clones, over 60% detected once. The sequenced sample was Tregs from blood. All receptors derive from a woman under 30 with type 1 diabetes. Each CDR3 is given with its conserved first and last residue. The D gene is left open where the match is weak. Only part of the rows carry a size: once, few, many, or a class if the clone is expanded.

size: .
V: TRBV12-5
J: TRBJ2-3
D: TRBD2
DNA: TGTGCTAGTGGTTCCAACCACGGGGGGATATACACAGATACGCAGTATTTT
CDR3: CASGSNHGGIYTDTQYF

size: once
V: TRBV9
J: TRBJ2-3
D: TRBD1
DNA: TGTGCCAGCAGCGCCCGGACAGGGACCACAGATACGCAGTATTTT
CDR3: CASSARTGTTDTQYF

size: .
V: TRBV5-4
J: TRBJ1-1
D: .
DNA: TGTGCCAGCAGCCTGGCAGGGGCGAACACTGAAGCTTTCTTT
CDR3: CASSLAGANTEAFF

size: .
V: TRBV5-1
J: TRBJ2-7
D: .
DNA: TGCGCCAGCGGCCGGGACTTGTGGGGCTACGAGCAGTACTTC
CDR3: CASGRDLWGYEQYF

size: .
V: TRBV6-5
J: TRBJ2-7
D: .
DNA: TGTGCCAGCAGCCCCGACGGAGTCTACGAGCAGTACTTC
CDR3: CASSPDGVYEQYF

size: .
V: TRBV9
J: TRBJ2-3
D: .
DNA: TGTGCCAGCAGCGTTCGGAGGGCTGATACGCAGTATTTT
CDR3: CASSVRRADTQYF

size: .
V: TRBV25-1
J: TRBJ2-7
D: .
DNA: TGTGCCAGCAGTGAAGACGGAGTGAGCTACGAGCAGTACTTC
CDR3: CASSEDGVSYEQYF

size: .
V: TRBV5-1
J: TRBJ2-7
D: TRBD1
DNA: TGCGCCAGCAGCTTGGGACAGGGCGAGCAGTACTTC
CDR3: CASSLGQGEQYF

size: .
V: TRBV4-3
J: TRBJ2-2
D: .
DNA: TGCGCCAGCAGCAGTGTTCAGGGAACCGGGGAGCTGTTTTTT
CDR3: CASSSVQGTGELFF

size: .
V: TRBV30
J: TRBJ1-2
D: TRBD1
DNA: TGTGCCTGGAGTAGGGGACAGGGGGACGGCTACACCTTC
CDR3: CAWSRGQGDGYTF

size: .
V: TRBV7-6
J: TRBJ2-7
D: TRBD2
DNA: TGTGCCAGCAGCTTACTAGCGGGAGGGTCCTACGAGCAGTACTTC
CDR3: CASSLLAGGSYEQYF

size: .
V: TRBV29-1
J: TRBJ2-3
D: TRBD2
DNA: TGCAGCGTTGAGCTAGCGGGGACTAGCACAGATACGCAGTATTTT
CDR3: CSVELAGTSTDTQYF

size: .
V: TRBV19
J: TRBJ2-5
D: TRBD2
DNA: TGTGCCAGTAGTAGGGATTCCAGACTAGCGAGTGGTGGGGAGACCCAGTACTTC
CDR3: CASSRDSRLASGGETQYF

size: .
V: TRBV7-2
J: TRBJ2-7
D: .
DNA: TGTGCCAGCAGCTTGGGCGGACAGTACGAGCAGTACTTC
CDR3: CASSLGGQYEQYF

size: few
V: TRBV18
J: TRBJ2-3
D: TRBD1
DNA: TGTGCCAGCTCACCCCGGACAGGGGGCGCAGATACGCAGTATTTT
CDR3: CASSPRTGGADTQYF

size: few
V: TRBV5-1
J: TRBJ1-5
D: .
DNA: TGCGCCAGCAGTTTGTCGGGCAATCAGCCCCAGCATTTT
CDR3: CASSLSGNQPQHF

size: .
V: TRBV6-6
J: TRBJ2-7
D: TRBD2
DNA: TGTGCCAGCAGTTACCCCAGGAGCGGGGGGGGGTACGAGCAGTACTTC
CDR3: CASSYPRSGGGYEQYF

size: .
V: TRBV4-1
J: TRBJ2-7
D: TRBD2
DNA: TGCGCCAGCAGCCAAGCCGCCGGGAGGGGGGTCCTAACAGGTTCCTACGAGCAGTACTTC
CDR3: CASSQAAGRGVLTGSYEQYF

size: .
V: TRBV5-1
J: TRBJ1-2
D: TRBD1
DNA: TGCGCCAGCAGCTTGGCCGGGGCAGGGGGCGTCTATGGCTACACCTTC
CDR3: CASSLAGAGGVYGYTF

size: .
V: TRBV6-6
J: TRBJ2-7
D: .
DNA: TGTGCCAGCAGTGATGCGGGGGCCCTCGAGCAGTACTTC
CDR3: CASSDAGALEQYF

size: .
V: TRBV7-3
J: TRBJ2-1
D: TRBD1
DNA: TGTGCCAGCAGCTCGTACACAGGGGCTAGGGCACGGAATGAGCAGTTCTTC
CDR3: CASSSYTGARARNEQFF

size: once
V: TRBV11-3
J: TRBJ1-1
D: TRBD1
DNA: TGTGCCAGCAGCCAGGGGCCGGGACAGGGGGCTTTCTTT
CDR3: CASSQGPGQGAFF

size: few
V: TRBV14
J: TRBJ1-4
D: TRBD1
DNA: TGTGCCAGCAGCCGAGGCCGCCGGACAGGGAATGAAAAACTGTTTTTT
CDR3: CASSRGRRTGNEKLFF

size: few
V: TRBV5-1
J: TRBJ2-1
D: TRBD1
DNA: TGCGCCAGCGCCGGTTCAGCAGCAGGGGGCGTTAGGAATGAGCAGTTCTTC
CDR3: CASAGSAAGGVRNEQFF

size: .
V: TRBV5-1
J: TRBJ2-7
D: .
DNA: TGCGCCAGCAGCTTGGTCGGGGGGCTTGTTAACGAGCAGTACTTC
CDR3: CASSLVGGLVNEQYF

size: .
V: TRBV5-1
J: TRBJ1-4
D: .
DNA: TGCGCCAGCAGCTTGATAGGAGCTTCTAATGAAAAACTGTTTTTT
CDR3: CASSLIGASNEKLFF

size: few
V: TRBV7-2
J: TRBJ2-5
D: TRBD1
DNA: TGTGCCAGCAGCTGGTACCAGGGGGTACAAGAGACCCAGTACTTC
CDR3: CASSWYQGVQETQYF

size: .
V: TRBV19
J: TRBJ2-7
D: .
DNA: TGTGCCAGTAGTATGGCCGGGGCCTACGAGCAGTACTTC
CDR3: CASSMAGAYEQYF

size: .
V: TRBV27
J: TRBJ1-1
D: .
DNA: TGTGCCAGCAGTTTACCTTCAGGTGAAGCTTTCTTT
CDR3: CASSLPSGEAFF

size: .
V: TRBV29-1
J: TRBJ1-2
D: .
DNA: TGCAGCGTTGAATCTTCCACAGGCCCAAACTATGGCTACACCTTC
CDR3: CSVESSTGPNYGYTF

size: .
V: TRBV5-1
J: TRBJ1-3
D: .
DNA: TGCGCCAGCAGCGACAACTCTGGAAACACCATATATTTT
CDR3: CASSDNSGNTIYF

size: .
V: TRBV7-9
J: TRBJ2-5
D: .
DNA: TGTGCCAGCAGGAGGGACCAAGAGACCCAGTACTTC
CDR3: CASRRDQETQYF

size: .
V: TRBV10-3
J: TRBJ2-2
D: TRBD1
DNA: TGTGCCATCGGCCCGGGACAGGCGAACACCGGGGAGCTGTTTTTT
CDR3: CAIGPGQANTGELFF

size: .
V: TRBV7-6
J: TRBJ2-2
D: .
DNA: TGTGCCAGCAGTCTCGCCTGGCTAGCAAATGTGCCCGGGGAGCTGTTTTTT
CDR3: CASSLAWLANVPGELFF

size: once
V: TRBV7-2
J: TRBJ2-2
D: TRBD1
DNA: TGTGCCAGCAGCTTATCCCGACAGGGCAGCACCGGGGAGCTGTTTTTT
CDR3: CASSLSRQGSTGELFF

size: .
V: TRBV5-1
J: TRBJ2-3
D: .
DNA: TGCGCCAGCAGCTTTCCGGGACTTGCAGATACGCAGTATTTT
CDR3: CASSFPGLADTQYF

size: few
V: TRBV28
J: TRBJ2-7
D: .
DNA: TGTGCCAGCAGTGCCCCCCGGGGGATCTCCTACGAGCAGTACTTC
CDR3: CASSAPRGISYEQYF

size: .
V: TRBV6-1
J: TRBJ2-1
D: TRBD2
DNA: TGTGCCAGCAGTGGAAGACTAGCGGGCTCCTACAATGAGCAGTTCTTC
CDR3: CASSGRLAGSYNEQFF

size: .
V: TRBV19
J: TRBJ1-1
D: .
DNA: TGTGCCAGTAGCCAGACCCGCAGGGGTAGCACTGAAGCTTTCTTT
CDR3: CASSQTRRGSTEAFF

size: .
V: TRBV10-3
J: TRBJ2-7
D: TRBD1
DNA: TGTGCCATCAGTGAGTCGGGACAGGAGTACGAGCAGTACTTC
CDR3: CAISESGQEYEQYF

size: few
V: TRBV7-2
J: TRBJ2-1
D: .
DNA: TGTGCCAGCAGCCCCGCCGCGGTAGCGGCGTACAATGAGCAGTTCTTC
CDR3: CASSPAAVAAYNEQFF

size: .
V: TRBV6-1
J: TRBJ2-1
D: TRBD2
DNA: TGTGCCAGCAGTGAAACCCGGACTAGCGGGAGGGCCGCGTTCTTC
CDR3: CASSETRTSGRAAFF

size: .
V: TRBV11-3
J: TRBJ2-5
D: .
DNA: TGTGCCAGCAGCCGAGGCGCCTGGAGATTAGAAGAGACCCAGTACTTC
CDR3: CASSRGAWRLEETQYF

size: few
V: TRBV2
J: TRBJ2-5
D: TRBD2
DNA: TGTGCCAGCAGCGAGGGACTAGCGGGAGAGACCCAGTACTTC
CDR3: CASSEGLAGETQYF

size: .
V: TRBV19
J: TRBJ1-2
D: .
DNA: TGTGCCAGTGGAGGCTATGGCTACACCTTC
CDR3: CASGGYGYTF

size: .
V: TRBV7-2
J: TRBJ1-6
D: .
DNA: TGTGCCAGCAGCCCTAGACGGGGGGAGAGGTCACCCCTCCACTTT
CDR3: CASSPRRGERSPLHF

size: .
V: TRBV6-6
J: TRBJ1-2
D: TRBD1
DNA: TGTGCCAGCAGACAGACAGGGACCTATGGCTACACCTTC
CDR3: CASRQTGTYGYTF

size: few
V: TRBV7-9
J: TRBJ1-4
D: .
DNA: TGTGCCAGCAGCTTAAGGGGGGGCCCCAATGAAAAACTGTTTTTT
CDR3: CASSLRGGPNEKLFF

size: .
V: TRBV10-3
J: TRBJ2-7
D: TRBD2
DNA: TGTGCCATCTCAAAGCGGGGCCTCCTCTCCTACGAGCAGTACTTC
CDR3: CAISKRGLLSYEQYF

size: .
V: TRBV19
J: TRBJ2-1
D: TRBD2
DNA: TGTGCCAGTAGTATTCCCCGACTAGCGGGAGTCGTTACCTACAATGAGCAGTTCTTC
CDR3: CASSIPRLAGVVTYNEQFF

size: .
V: TRBV25-1
J: TRBJ2-3
D: .
DNA: TGTGCCAGCAGTCTCCAGGGCCCAGATACGCAGTATTTT
CDR3: CASSLQGPDTQYF

size: .
V: TRBV11-2
J: TRBJ1-4
D: TRBD1
DNA: TGTGCCAGCAGCTTAGTATCAGGGGGAACAGAAAAACTGTTTTTT
CDR3: CASSLVSGGTEKLFF

size: few
V: TRBV28
J: TRBJ2-3
D: TRBD1
DNA: TGTGCCAGCACCTCCTGGGACAGCAACACAGATACGCAGTATTTT
CDR3: CASTSWDSNTDTQYF

size: .
V: TRBV5-1
J: TRBJ2-5
D: .
DNA: TGCGCCAGCACCCTTGGGACAGCGACGGGGGGGGAGACCCAGTACTTC
CDR3: CASTLGTATGGETQYF

size: .
V: TRBV5-4
J: TRBJ2-3
D: .
DNA: TGTGCCAGCAGAATCGGGGTTCATAGCACAGATACGCAGTATTTT
CDR3: CASRIGVHSTDTQYF

size: .
V: TRBV6-6
J: TRBJ2-7
D: .
DNA: TGTGCCAGCAGTTGGGCCGGTGACTACGAGCAGTACTTC
CDR3: CASSWAGDYEQYF

size: few
V: TRBV5-4
J: TRBJ2-5
D: TRBD2
DNA: TGTGCCAGCAGCTCCAGCGGGGGGGAAGAGACCCAGTACTTC
CDR3: CASSSSGGEETQYF

size: .
V: TRBV18
J: TRBJ1-1
D: .
DNA: TGTGCCAGCTCACCACCGTTGCAGGGGTCTGAAGCTTTCTTT
CDR3: CASSPPLQGSEAFF

size: .
V: TRBV30
J: TRBJ2-7
D: TRBD2
DNA: TGTGCCTGGAGTGTCATGGTGATAGCGGGAGCCTCCTACGAGCAGTACTTC
CDR3: CAWSVMVIAGASYEQYF

size: .
V: TRBV7-2
J: TRBJ1-1
D: .
DNA: TGTGCCAGCAGCTTAGCGAGTTTGAACACTGAAGCTTTCTTT
CDR3: CASSLASLNTEAFF